The rows below give T cell receptor beta chains drawn from one sample of a study of cytomegalovirus exposure and HLA in healthy donors. Data came from immunoSEQ multiplex PCR; TCRdb stores just in-frame clones and leaves some out. The table includes around 60,000 clones, roughly 90% detected once. The sample consisted of PBMCs. The receptors derive from a young man in good health and CMV-seronegative. Each CDR3 is given with its conserved first and last residue. D genes are given only for firm matches. The size of a clone is reported for some rows only, either as once, few or many, or as a class for expanded clones.

J gene,clone size,V gene,D gene,CDR3 protein,CDR3 DNA
TRBJ2-1,.,TRBV5-6,.,CAGGAPGTDEQFF,TGTGCCGGGGGGGCCCCCGGCACTGATGAGCAGTTCTTC
TRBJ1-2,.,TRBV19,TRBD1,CASSMSQGNYGYTF,TGTGCCAGTAGTATGTCACAGGGGAACTATGGCTACACCTTC
TRBJ2-3,.,TRBV2,.,CASYADPGGTQYF,TGTGCCAGCTATGCCGACCCCGGCGGTACGCAGTATTTT
TRBJ2-1,.,TRBV7-3,.,CASSLLPGLLRNEQFF,TGTGCCAGCAGTTTACTCCCGGGACTTCTGCGGAATGAGCAGTTCTTC
TRBJ2-7,.,TRBV6-1,.,CASSEGVMGPPYEQYF,TGTGCCAGCAGTGAAGGGGTGATGGGGCCGCCCTACGAGCAGTACTTC
TRBJ2-3,.,TRBV28,TRBD2,CASSFSSILAGTRQVDTQYF,TGTGCCAGCAGTTTTTCTTCAATACTAGCGGGAACCCGCCAGGTAGATACGCAGTATTTT
TRBJ2-7,.,TRBV9,.,CASSAEGQVEQYF,TGTGCCAGCAGCGCAGAGGGACAAGTCGAGCAGTACTTC
TRBJ2-7,.,TRBV18,TRBD2,CASSPPTSGPYEQYF,TGTGCCAGCTCACCTCCGACTAGCGGACCCTACGAGCAGTACTTC
TRBJ1-2,.,TRBV11-2,.,CASSFLQGQGGYTF,TGTGCCAGCAGCTTTCTCCAGGGACAAGGCGGCTACACCTTC
TRBJ2-3,.,TRBV11-3,.,CASSRLDGGTDTQYF,TGTGCCAGCAGTCGACTTGACGGAGGCACAGATACGCAGTATTTT
TRBJ2-5,once,TRBV4-1,TRBD2,CASSQDRRLLASYQETQYF,TGCGCCAGCAGCCAAGATCGAAGGTTACTAGCGTCATACCAAGAGACCCAGTACTTC
TRBJ1-4,.,TRBV28,.,CASSFMTGGTNEKLFF,TGTGCCAGCAGTTTTATGACGGGAGGGACTAATGAAAAACTGTTTTTT
TRBJ2-3,.,TRBV6-5,TRBD2,CASRPTSGSTDTQYF,TGTGCCAGCAGACCGACTAGCGGGAGCACAGATACGCAGTATTTT
TRBJ1-3,once,TRBV6-1,.,CAIPLRRYF,TGTGCCATTCCCCTAAGGAGATATTTT
TRBJ2-3,.,TRBV6-5,TRBD2,CASSYGGGGTPQYF,TGTGCCAGCAGTTACGGCGGGGGGGGCACCCCGCAGTATTTT
TRBJ2-7,.,TRBV7-2,TRBD2,CASSLKWSGGRSLNYEQYF,TGTGCCAGCAGCTTAAAGTGGAGCGGGGGGCGATCTTTAAACTACGAGCAGTACTTC
TRBJ2-1,few,TRBV6-1,TRBD2,CASSELAGSYNEQFF,TGTGCCAGCAGTGAACTAGCGGGTTCCTACAATGAGCAGTTCTTC
TRBJ2-3,.,TRBV4-1,.,CASSQVSGLNTQYF,TGCGCCAGCAGCCAAGTCAGCGGGCTGAATACGCAGTATTTT
TRBJ2-2,.,TRBV25-1,.,CASLFRGPGELFF,TGTGCCAGCCTATTTCGGGGTCCCGGGGAGCTGTTTTTT
TRBJ2-7,.,TRBV28,.,CASSLVNRKMGEQYF,TGTGCCAGCAGTTTGGTAAACAGGAAGATGGGCGAGCAGTACTTC
TRBJ1-1,few,TRBV6-6,.,CASSLGREDTEAFF,TGTGCCAGCAGCCTAGGGAGAGAGGACACTGAAGCTTTCTTT
TRBJ2-1,few,TRBV28,.,CASNEGSPGNEQFF,TGTGCCAGCAACGAGGGAAGCCCGGGCAATGAGCAGTTCTTC
TRBJ2-7,.,TRBV28,.,CASSRASIGGEGLNEQYF,TGTGCCAGCAGCAGAGCATCAATCGGTGGTGAGGGACTCAACGAGCAGTACTTC
TRBJ2-7,.,TRBV11-2,.,CASSLLSGAYEQYF,TGTGCCAGCAGCCTCTTATCGGGGGCCTACGAGCAGTACTTC
TRBJ1-2,.,TRBV6-6,TRBD1,CASSTGDYGYTF,TGTGCCAGCAGTACAGGGGACTATGGCTACACCTTC
TRBJ1-1,.,TRBV29-1,TRBD1,CSGGGQEGIAFF,TGCAGCGGGGGGGGACAGGAAGGTATAGCTTTCTTT
TRBJ1-2,.,TRBV5-5,TRBD1,CASSSDRGHSDYGYTF,TGTGCCAGCAGCTCGGACAGGGGGCATAGTGACTATGGCTACACCTTC
TRBJ2-1,once,TRBV30,.,CAWRGMEVPNEQFF,TGTGCCTGGAGGGGGATGGAGGTCCCCAATGAGCAGTTCTTC
TRBJ2-7,.,TRBV5-8,TRBD2,CASSSGTSGRNEQYF,TGTGCCAGCAGCTCCGGGACTAGCGGGAGAAACGAGCAGTACTTC
TRBJ2-2,.,TRBV5-1,TRBD1,CASSPGTGRTGELFF,TGCGCCAGCAGCCCCGGGACAGGGAGGACCGGGGAGCTGTTTTTT
TRBJ2-5,.,TRBV29-1,TRBD1,CSARTGAQETQYF,TGCAGCGCCAGAACAGGGGCCCAAGAGACCCAGTACTTC
TRBJ1-3,.,TRBV5-6,.,CASSLAMALGDTIYF,TGTGCCAGCAGCTTAGCTATGGCCCTGGGCGACACCATATATTTT
TRBJ1-1,.,TRBV6-5,TRBD1,CASSSIRGSTEAFF,TGTGCCAGCAGCAGCATCAGGGGGAGCACTGAAGCTTTCTTT
TRBJ1-4,.,TRBV28,TRBD1,CASSRPKPGQGGEGINEKLFF,TGTGCCAGCAGTCGCCCCAAACCGGGACAGGGAGGAGAGGGGATTAATGAAAAACTGTTTTTT
TRBJ1-3,.,TRBV7-9,.,CASSAGASGNTIYF,TGTGCCAGCAGCGCAGGGGCCTCTGGAAACACCATATATTTT
TRBJ2-7,.,TRBV9,.,CASSVGGGISYEQYF,TGTGCCAGCAGCGTAGGAGGCGGTATCTCCTACGAGCAGTACTTC
TRBJ2-7,few,TRBV28,TRBD1,CASGDRGVLAYEQYF,TGTGCCAGCGGCGACAGGGGGGTTTTGGCCTACGAGCAGTACTTC
TRBJ2-6,.,TRBV15,.,CATSTGMGANVLTF,TGTGCCACCAGCACCGGGATGGGGGCCAACGTCCTGACTTTC
TRBJ1-2,.,TRBV28,TRBD1,CASSFLGTAYGYTF,TGTGCCAGCAGTTTCCTCGGGACAGCGTATGGCTACACCTTC
TRBJ1-4,.,TRBV7-2,TRBD1,CASSHIQGAEKLFF,TGTGCCAGCAGCCACATACAGGGGGCTGAAAAACTGTTTTTT
TRBJ2-1,.,TRBV29-1,.,CSVEELYNEQFF,TGCAGCGTTGAAGAACTGTACAATGAGCAGTTCTTC
TRBJ2-1,.,TRBV29-1,.,CSVEDISNEQFF,TGCAGCGTTGAAGATATCTCCAATGAGCAGTTCTTC
TRBJ1-1,.,TRBV7-9,.,CASINSWRWGTEAFF,TGTGCCAGCATCAACTCTTGGAGGTGGGGCACTGAAGCTTTCTTT
TRBJ1-1,.,TRBV27,.,CASSFSGEGEAFF,TGTGCCAGCAGTTTCTCAGGGGAAGGAGAAGCTTTCTTT
TRBJ2-3,.,TRBV5-4,TRBD2,CASSLGLAADTQYF,TGTGCCAGCAGCTTGGGTCTAGCGGCGGATACGCAGTATTTT
TRBJ2-1,.,TRBV7-2,.,CASSFPTPIYNEQFF,TGTGCCAGCAGCTTCCCGACTCCGATCTACAATGAGCAGTTCTTC
TRBJ1-2,.,TRBV5-1,.,CASSLQLSEPRGYTF,TGCGCCAGCAGCCTGCAACTGTCGGAGCCTAGGGGCTACACCTTC
TRBJ2-1,.,TRBV7-9,.,CASSLGHFNEQFF,TGTGCCAGCAGCTTAGGACACTTCAATGAGCAGTTCTTC
TRBJ2-2,.,TRBV7-2,TRBD2,CASSWASGATNTGELFF,TGTGCCAGCAGCTGGGCTAGCGGGGCCACGAACACCGGGGAGCTGTTTTTT
TRBJ2-3,.,TRBV19,TRBD2,CASSFLAGADTQYF,TGTGCCAGTAGTTTCTTAGCGGGAGCAGATACGCAGTATTTT
TRBJ1-1,once,TRBV5-6,TRBD1,CASSAWDRNTEAFF,TGTGCCAGCAGCGCTTGGGACAGGAACACTGAAGCTTTCTTT
TRBJ2-5,.,TRBV6-1,TRBD1,CASRDRVTVGTQYF,TGTGCCAGCAGGGACAGGGTAACCGTCGGGACCCAGTACTTC
TRBJ1-1,once,TRBV5-1,.,CASSLSPVNTEAFF,TGCGCCAGCAGCTTGTCGCCGGTGAACACTGAAGCTTTCTTT
TRBJ2-7,few,TRBV19,.,CASSIRPGDRYEQYF,TGTGCCAGTAGTATAAGACCGGGGGATCGATACGAGCAGTACTTC